What follows are 30 T cell receptor beta chains derived from one specimen sequenced in a study of blood T cell repertoires in COVID-19. This table comes from immunoSEQ multiplex PCR, and its TCRdb copy is limited to in-frame clones, with some not included. The sample lists around 140,000 clones, approximately 84% occurring once. Source material: peripheral blood. The receptors stem from an older woman with acute or convalescent COVID-19.

The chain is built from TRBV11-3 and TRBJ2-1; 7 nucleotides match TRBD2. Germline V lookup: CDR1 SGHNT, CDR2 YENEEA. The CDR3 has 13 amino acids. The V and J ends lost 4 bases and 10 bases, in that order; junction bases with no gene match: 7. CDR3 sequence reads: CASSSSGTGEQFF. CDR3 nucleotides: TGTGCCAGCAGCTCAAGCGGGACGGGGGAGCAGTTCTTC.

The gene calls are TRBV20-1 and TRBJ2-1; 8 nucleotides line up with TRBD2. In germline, CDR1 is DFQATT, CDR2 SNEGSKA (reference sequence). With V trimmed by 3 bases and J by 10 bases, 14 bases remained unmatched. This CDR3 is 15 amino acids long. The CDR3 DNA reads TGCAGTGCTAGTCCATGGGGGACTAGAGAGGGGGAGCAGTTCTTC. It translates to CSASPWGTREGEQFF.

The gene calls are TRBV7-9 and TRBJ1-5; tentatively, D is TRBD1 (5 bases). The V end lost 5 bases, the J end lost 3 bases, and 11 bases lay between the germline ends. In germline, CDR1 is SEHNR, CDR2 FQNEAQ (reference sequence). The CDR3 spans 14 residues. The CDR3 is CASSLTENNQPQHF. Written as DNA, the CDR3 is TGTGCCAGCAGCCTGACAGAGAACAATCAGCCCCAGCATTTT.

This chain joins TRBV5-1 and TRBJ1-1, with D possibly being TRBD1 (6 bases). V shed 0 bases and J shed 3 bases, with 12 bases lying between them. This CDR3 contains 15 residues. Per germline, CDR1 SGHRS and CDR2 YFSETQ. The CDR3 reads CASSLARGAYTEAFF. CDR3 coding DNA: TGCGCCAGCAGCTTGGCCCGGGGGGCGTACACTGAAGCTTTCTTT.

The rearrangement links TRBV7-6 to TRBJ2-1; 10 nucleotides match TRBD2. The germline CDR1 and CDR2 sequences are SGHVS and FNYEAQ. The CDR3 contains 17 residues. V was pared by 5 bases and J by 0 bases, with 7 bases of the junction left unmatched. In DNA, the CDR3 is TGTGCCAGCAGCCAAATAGCGGGAGGAAGCTCCTACAATGAGCAGTTCTTC. Protein product: CASSQIAGGSSYNEQFF.

The chain recombines TRBV2 with TRBJ2-1, with 10 bases that match TRBD2. Trimming removed 7 bases from V and 5 bases from J; junction bases left unmatched: 5. The CDR3 is 14 amino acids. The germline V gene has CDR1 SNHLY and CDR2 FYNNEI. This chain's CDR3 is CASTGLAYNNEQFF. The CDR3 nucleotides are TGTGCCAGCACGGGACTAGCGTACAACAATGAGCAGTTCTTC.

The chain recombines TRBV27 with TRBJ2-7; perhaps TRBD1 as D (5 bases). This CDR3 region has 16 residues. Per the germline V gene, CDR1 is MNHEY and CDR2 is SMNVEV (reference sequence). The V end was cut by 1 base, the J end by 0 bases, with 13 bases between. The CDR3 nucleotides are TGTGCCAGCAGTTTATGGGGCGGCGCGACCTCCTACGAGCAGTACTTC. The encoded protein is CASSLWGGATSYEQYF.

This clone appeared many times. This chain links TRBV9 with TRBJ2-3, with TRBD2 matching 14 bases. Germline V gene lookup returns CDR1 SGDLS and CDR2 YYNGEE. V lost 4 bases to trimming and J lost 1 base; unmatched junction nucleotides: 8. The CDR3 sequence is 18 residues long. CDR3 bases: TGTGCCAGCAGCCCCGGGACTAGCGGGAGTTACGGCACAGATACGCAGTATTTT. Residues: CASSPGTSGSYGTDTQYF.

The V gene is TRBV7-2, the J gene TRBJ2-5, with 7 bases identical to TRBD2. Germline V gene lookup returns CDR1 SGHTA and CDR2 FQGNSA. CDR3 length: 18 residues. V lost 7 bases and J lost 4; bases outside the gene matches: 21. CDR3: CASTLRSGGRVGGETQYF. The DNA for the CDR3 is TGTGCCAGCACCCTCCGGTCGGGGGGAAGGGTAGGCGGAGAGACCCAGTACTTC. The full variable domain, in which reference TRBV7-2 and TRBJ2-5 provide the parts outside the CDR3, is GAGVSQSPSNKVTEKGKDVELRCDPISGHTALYWYRQSLGQGLEFLIYFQGNSAPDKSGLPSDRFSAERTGGSVSTLTIQRTQQEDSAVYLCASTLRSGGRVGGETQYFGPGTRLLVL.

This clone was seen a single time. This chain links TRBV27 with TRBJ2-5; TRBD2 aligns across 11 bases. Germline CDR1 reads MNHEY; CDR2 reads SMNVEV (reference sequence). J lost 5 bases, V lost 1 base, and 6 bases had no gene match. This CDR3 spans 16 amino acids. CDR3 in DNA: TGTGCCAGCAGTTTATTTAGCGGGAGGGATGGTGAGACCCAGTACTTC. It translates to CASSLFSGRDGETQYF.

This sequence joins TRBV18 and TRBJ2-1; the match to TRBD2 covers 8 bases. From germline, CDR1 is KGHSH and CDR2 LQKENI. CDR3 size: 16 residues. The V and J ends lost 0 bases and 9 bases, in that order; junction bases with no gene match: 10. This CDR3 reads CASSPPASGPLGEQFF. The DNA for the CDR3 is TGTGCCAGCTCACCACCGGCTAGCGGGCCCCTGGGTGAGCAGTTCTTC.

The chain joins TRBV28 to TRBJ1-5; 9 bases are a match to TRBD1. The CDR3 spans 17 residues. Germline-derived CDR1 and CDR2 are MDHEN and SYDVKM. V trimming: 6 bases; J trimming: 0 bases; junction bases outside the gene matches: 9. CDR3 sequence: CASSAGTGWGSNQPQHF. DNA of the CDR3: TGTGCCAGCAGCGCCGGGACAGGGTGGGGTAGCAATCAGCCCCAGCATTTT.

Only a few counts were recorded for this clone. V and J are TRBV27 and TRBJ1-6; a weak D match, TRBD1 (6 bases). CDR3 length: 15 residues. In germline, CDR1 is MNHEY, CDR2 SMNVEV (reference sequence). Trimming shortened V by 6 bases and J by 7 bases, and 16 bases separated the two germline ends. The CDR3 DNA reads as TGTGCCAGCAGACCATTACAGGGTGGAAATTCACCCCTCCACTTT. It yields the protein CASRPLQGGNSPLHF.

V gene TRBV28 combines with J gene TRBJ1-2; 7 bases agree with TRBD1. Germline assignment: CDR1 MDHEN and CDR2 SYDVKM. The CDR3 extends over 16 amino acids. J gave up 8 bases and V 2 bases, and 14 bases lay outside the gene matches. CDR3 sequence (DNA): TGTGCCAGCAGTTTACCCCCCGGAGGGGGCAGGTGGGGCTACACCTTC. Its translation: CASSLPPGGGRWGYTF.

V usage is TRBV15 and J usage is TRBJ2-2; TRBD1 is a possible D gene (6 bases). Germline-derived CDR1 and CDR2 are LNHNV and YYDKDF (reference sequence). Trimming pared 0 bases from V and 3 bases from J, leaving 8 bases between. This CDR3 is built from 15 residues. The CDR3 sequence is CATSREDSHTGELFF. The DNA for the CDR3 is TGTGCCACCAGCAGAGAGGACAGTCACACCGGGGAGCTGTTTTTT.

The rearrangement joins TRBV28 to TRBJ2-2; tentative D call: TRBD2 (5 bases). CDR3 length: 16 amino acids. With 2 bases removed from V and 7 bases from J, the gap between germline ends came to 17 bases. CDR1 is MDHEN and CDR2 is SYDVKM in the germline V gene. The CDR3 nucleotides read TGTGCCAGCAGTTTAGTCATGAGAGGGCCGGGCGGGGAGCTGTTTTTT. It yields the protein CASSLVMRGPGGELFF.

The CDR3 region has the DNA TGTGCCAGCAGCCAAGATTTGGCTAGCAGACTGTTCGCGAACACCGGGGAGCTGTTTTTT. Translation: CASSQDLASRLFANTGELFF. V usage is TRBV4-2 and J usage is TRBJ2-2; the D gene is possibly TRBD2 (5 bases). Germline-derived CDR1 and CDR2 are LGHNA and YNFKEQ. V dropped 0 bases and J dropped 0 bases, with 20 bases sitting between them. The CDR3 has 20 amino acids.

The chain links TRBV19 to TRBJ1-5, with 7 bases matching TRBD1. The length of the CDR3 is 14 residues. V shed 4 bases, J shed 6 bases, and the junction held 6 bases outside the gene matches. Germline V gene lookup returns CDR1 LNHDA and CDR2 SQIVND (reference sequence). As DNA, the CDR3 is TGTGCCAGTAGTAAACAGGGGACCTCTCAGCCCCAGCATTTT. Its protein is CASSKQGTSQPQHF.

The sample holds a few counts of this clone. This rearrangement joins TRBV9 to TRBJ1-3, with D possibly matching TRBD1 (5 bases). Germline V gene data show CDR1 as SGDLS and CDR2 as YYNGEE. This CDR3 spans 15 amino acids. Deletions cut 3 bases from V and 7 bases from J, with 17 bases between. This chain's CDR3 is CASSGTPTRGNTIYF. The CDR3 nucleotides read TGTGCCAGCAGCGGAACACCCACACGGGGGAACACCATATATTTT.

This CDR3 reads CATSDLGSPEAFF. The CDR3 coding sequence is TGTGCCACCAGTGATTTGGGTAGTCCTGAAGCTTTCTTT. The rearrangement uses TRBV24-1 and TRBJ1-1; D is unresolved. CDR3 length: 13 amino acids. The V and J ends lost 0 bases and 6 bases respectively, with 7 bases between them. Germline lookup yields CDR1 KGHDR and CDR2 SFDVKD.

V usage is TRBV28 and J usage is TRBJ1-1, with D tentatively TRBD1 (6 bases). The germline V gene has CDR1 MDHEN and CDR2 SYDVKM. The CDR3 totals 15 residues. The V gene lost 5 bases and the J gene lost 1 base, with 14 bases spanning the gap. CDR3 sequence reads: CASSPNRVRNTEAFF. Written as DNA, the CDR3 is TGTGCCAGCAGTCCCAACAGGGTAAGGAACACTGAAGCTTTCTTT.

This clone was detected a few times. Written as DNA, the CDR3 is TGTGCCAGCAAAGCGGGAGGAAGATATGAGCAGTTCTTC. It is translated as CASKAGGRYEQFF. The chain combines TRBV6-5 with TRBJ2-1, with 9 bases matching TRBD2. From germline, CDR1 is MNHEY and CDR2 SVGAGI. This CDR3 has 13 residues. V was pared by 7 bases and J by 8 bases, with 6 bases of the junction left unmatched.

The rearrangement links TRBV5-1 to TRBJ2-1; 7 bases are a match to TRBD1. The germline CDR1 and CDR2 sequences are SGHRS and YFSETQ. The CDR3 totals 13 residues. The J segment lost 3 bases and the V segment lost 7 bases, leaving 4 bases of the junction unmatched. The CDR3 region has the DNA TGCGCCAGCGGGACAGAGAGCTACAATGAGCAGTTCTTC. This translates into CASGTESYNEQFF.

V gene TRBV19 combines with J gene TRBJ2-7, with 8 nucleotides matching TRBD2. The germline CDR1 and CDR2 sequences are LNHDA and SQIVND (reference sequence). The CDR3 runs 17 residues. Trimming removed 4 bases from V and 6 bases from J; junction bases left unmatched: 17. CDR3 nucleotide sequence: TGTGCCAGTAGTACCTGGGGTGGGATAGCGGGAACGGTCGAGCAGTACTTC. Translation: CASSTWGGIAGTVEQYF.

J is TRBJ1-2 and V is TRBV28; the match to TRBD1 covers 7 bases. V was pared by 5 bases and J by 8 bases, with 5 bases of the junction left unmatched. CDR1 is MDHEN, CDR2 SYDVKM, per germline. The CDR3 contains 12 residues. CDR3 loop: CASSATGDGYTF. The CDR3 bases are TGTGCCAGCAGTGCTACAGGGGACGGCTACACCTTC.

The chain carries TRBV2 and TRBJ1-2, with D possibly matching TRBD1 (5 bases). This CDR3 has 13 amino acids. V shed 3 bases and J shed 4 bases, with 9 bases lying between them. Per germline, CDR1 SNHLY and CDR2 FYNNEI. For the CDR3, the DNA is TGTGCCAGCAGTGACGGGGGAGGCTATGGCTACACCTTC. It yields the protein CASSDGGGYGYTF.

The gene calls are TRBV27 and TRBJ1-4; 8 bases are a match to TRBD1. The CDR3 has 15 amino acids. V gave up 4 bases and J gave up 7 bases; unmatched junction bases: 8. Germline V gives CDR1 MNHEY, CDR2 SMNVEV (reference sequence). The CDR3, as DNA: TGTGCCAGCAGTTCCCGACAGGGGAAAGTTGAAAAACTGTTTTTT. Translated: CASSSRQGKVEKLFF. Complete variable domain (other parts from reference TRBV27 and TRBJ1-4): EAQVTQNPRYLITVTGKKLTVTCSQNMNHEYMSWYRQDPGLGLRQIYYSMNVEVTDKGDVPEGYKVSRKEKRNFPLILESPSPNQTSLYFCASSSRQGKVEKLFFGSGTQLSVL.

This clone appeared a few times. J is TRBJ2-1 and V is TRBV30; no definite D call. V was shortened by 4 bases and J by 7 bases, with 11 bases between the two germline ends. Germline V lookup: CDR1 GTSNPN, CDR2 SVGIG (reference sequence). The CDR3 has 12 amino acids. CDR3 nucleotides: TGTGCCTGGAACGCGGCCGGGAATGAGCAGTTCTTC. Translating gives CAWNAAGNEQFF.

V usage is TRBV5-1 and J usage is TRBJ2-1; 7 nucleotides agree with TRBD2. This CDR3 has 15 amino acids. The germline CDR1 and CDR2 sequences are SGHRS and YFSETQ. Trimming took 4 bases from V and 5 from J; bases not matched to a gene: 9. The CDR3 DNA reads TGCGCCAGCAGCGTGGTCCAGGGAGGGAACAATGAGCAGTTCTTC. It specifies CASSVVQGGNNEQFF.

The chain is built from TRBV19 and TRBJ2-1, with 7 positions matching TRBD2. The trim removed 8 bases at V and 10 bases at J, leaving 14 bases unmatched. The CDR3 is 14 residues long. CDR1 is LNHDA, CDR2 SQIVND, per germline (reference sequence). The CDR3 sequence is CASSILADAGEQFF. The CDR3 nucleotides read TGTGCCAGTTCCATTCTAGCGGACGCGGGCGAGCAGTTCTTC. The whole variable domain, filled in from reference TRBV19 and TRBJ2-1, reads DGGITQSPKYLFRKEGQNVTLSCEQNLNHDAMYWYRQDPGQGLRLIYYSQIVNDFQKGDIAEGYSVSREKKESFPLTVTSAQKNPTAFYLCASSILADAGEQFFGPGTRLTVL.